This T cell receptor beta chain was identified during a study of shared clonotypes between healthy human individuals. Positive CCR7 selection of CD45RO-negative cells yielded the naive CD8 cells, and terminally differentiated effector memory CD45RA+ cells were excluded. Germline assignment: CDR1 MGHRA and CDR2 YSYEKL. The CDR3 runs to 14 residues. The V gene lost 5 bases and the J gene lost 8 bases, with 17 bases spanning the gap. Some clones are missing from TCRdb's copy, which holds only in-frame ones; the method was immunoSEQ multiplex PCR. The repertoire holds about 2 million clones, with just under 95% as singletons.

Specimen: naive CD8+ T cells sorted from blood. The chain recombines TRBV4-1 with TRBJ2-3; D perhaps matches TRBD2 (6 bases). This receptor was taken from a man between 18 and 29 years old in good health. The CDR3 sequence: CASSSRDSIATQYF. CDR3 coding DNA: TGCGCCAGCAGCTCCCGGGACTCAATTGCTACGCAGTATTTT.